These T cell receptor beta chains were read from a single sample in a study of OX40 agonist ivuxolimab in advanced cancers. Assay used: immunoSEQ multiplex PCR; TCRdb lists only in-frame clones, some missing. The repertoire holds 40,000 or so clones, with more than 75% as singletons. This specimen was CD4+ or CD8+ T cells sorted from blood, taken in a trial of the OX40 agonist ivuxolimab. These receptors were obtained from an adult with an advanced solid tumor such as melanoma, head and neck, liver or kidney cancer. The CDR3 runs from the conserved cysteine through the conserved F or W. The D gene is left open where the match is weak. Only part of the rows carry a size: once, few, many, or a class if the clone is expanded.

j_gene	v_gene	abundance	d_gene	CDR3nt	CDR3aa
TRBJ2-6	TRBV27	-	-	TGTGCCAGCAGCCCCAGGTTCTCTGGGGCCAACGTCCTGACTTTC	CASSPRFSGANVLTF
TRBJ2-3	TRBV7-9	once	-	TGTGCCAGCAGCCCCCGGGCCTATGGCACAGATACGCAGTATTTT	CASSPRAYGTDTQYF
TRBJ1-2	TRBV7-9	-	-	TGTGCCAGCAGCTTAAGTCTGAGCCAGGGACCAGGGGTAGGGGGCTACACCTTC	CASSLSLSQGPGVGGYTF
TRBJ1-1	TRBV7-9	-	-	TGTGCCAGCAGCTGTCACCCGGAGGGGGTCGGAACTGAAGCTTTCTTT	CASSCHPEGVGTEAFF
TRBJ2-6	TRBV21-1	-	-	TGTGCCAGCAGCAAAGCAACCCGGGCCAACGTCCTGACTTTC	CASSKATRANVLTF
TRBJ2-5	TRBV4-1	-	TRBD1	TGCGCCAGCAGCCAAGTCAGAGGACAGGGGGAAGAGACCCAGTACTTC	CASSQVRGQGEETQYF
TRBJ1-2	TRBV10-3	-	TRBD1	TGTGCCATCAGTTTCAGGGGGGTCGATGGCTACACCTTC	CAISFRGVDGYTF
TRBJ1-3	TRBV13	-	-	TGTGCCAGCAGCTTAGGGGGGGTATTACCTGGAAACACCATATATTTT	CASSLGGVLPGNTIYF
TRBJ2-1	TRBV5-1	-	TRBD1	TGCGCCAGCAGCCCGGACAGGGTTTACAATGAGCAGTTCTTC	CASSPDRVYNEQFF
TRBJ2-5	TRBV27	-	-	TGTGCCAGCAGTTTAAGGTACAGGGACCAAGAGACCCAGTACTTC	CASSLRYRDQETQYF
TRBJ1-2	TRBV5-8	-	TRBD1	TGTGCCAGCAGCTTGGTCGGGGGACAGGGACATGGCTACACCTTC	CASSLVGGQGHGYTF
TRBJ1-2	TRBV5-1	-	TRBD1	TGCGCCAGCAGCTTGGAGGGGACAGCCTTCTATGGCTACACCTTC	CASSLEGTAFYGYTF
TRBJ1-3	TRBV28	-	TRBD1	TGTGCCAGCAGTTTGAGGGGGCGAAGTGGAAACACCATATATTTT	CASSLRGRSGNTIYF
TRBJ2-6	TRBV13	-	TRBD1	TGTGCCAGCAGCTTAGGGGGACAGGGGTCCGGGGCCAACGTCCTGACTTTC	CASSLGGQGSGANVLTF
TRBJ2-2	TRBV28	-	-	TGTGCCAGCAGTTTGGGACCGACGCGGACCGGGGAGCTGTTTTTT	CASSLGPTRTGELFF
TRBJ2-7	TRBV27	-	-	TGTGCCAGCAACCCGGGAGTAACACAAATCTACGAGCAGTACTTC	CASNPGVTQIYEQYF
TRBJ1-6	TRBV5-1	-	-	TGCGCCAGCAGCCGAGGGGTATCGGACTATAATTCACCCCTCCACTTT	CASSRGVSDYNSPLHF
TRBJ2-5	TRBV29-1	-	TRBD1	TGCAGCGTTTACCGACAGGGCAGAGGAGTGGAGACCCAGTACTTC	CSVYRQGRGVETQYF
TRBJ1-6	TRBV5-1	medium-sized	-	TGCGCCAGCAGCTTAGAGGTACAGGACCCCCTCCACTTT	CASSLEVQDPLHF
TRBJ2-7	TRBV2	-	TRBD1	TGTGCCAGCACCTTACCGGGACAGGGGTCTAGCGAGCAGTACTTC	CASTLPGQGSSEQYF
TRBJ2-7	TRBV9	once	TRBD2	TGTGCCAGCAGCGTCGGGACTAACTCCTACGAGCAGTACTTC	CASSVGTNSYEQYF
TRBJ2-7	TRBV5-1	-	-	TGCGCCAGCAGCTTGGCAGGCCCCCGCTACGAGCAGTACTTC	CASSLAGPRYEQYF
TRBJ1-1	TRBV7-6	once	TRBD1	TGTGCCAGCAGCTATGACAGGGGTACTGAAGCTTTCTTT	CASSYDRGTEAFF
TRBJ1-2	TRBV27	-	-	TGTGCCAGCAGTTTATCCGCTTCAGGTATTGGCTACACCTTC	CASSLSASGIGYTF
TRBJ1-4	TRBV6-5	-	-	TGTGCCAGCAGTTACGAGGGGGTGGGAGAAAAACTGTTTTTT	CASSYEGVGEKLFF
TRBJ1-2	TRBV11-2	-	-	TGTGCCAGCAGAGGGGGGGCCTACTATGGCTACACCTTC	CASRGGAYYGYTF
TRBJ1-2	TRBV15	-	-	TGTGCCACCACCAGAAGTGAGGGCCCCTATGGCTACACCTTC	CATTRSEGPYGYTF
TRBJ1-5	TRBV19	-	TRBD1	TGTGCCAGTACCCTGACAGGGGCCGATCAGCCCCAGCATTTT	CASTLTGADQPQHF
TRBJ2-7	TRBV5-1	-	TRBD1	TGCGCCAGCTGCGCCGGGACAGACTACGAGCAGTACTTC	CASCAGTDYEQYF
TRBJ2-7	TRBV6-5	-	TRBD2	TGTGCCAGCACCCTCGGCGGGGGATACGAGCAGTACTTC	CASTLGGGYEQYF
TRBJ1-2	TRBV27	-	-	TGTGCCAGCAGTTTAGGCCCGGAGTCCTATGGCTACACCTTC	CASSLGPESYGYTF
TRBJ1-2	TRBV5-6	once	-	TGTGCCAGCAGCCGCGGGGGTTTTTATGGCTACACCTTC	CASSRGGFYGYTF
TRBJ1-4	TRBV18	few	-	TGTGCCAGCTCACCAACTAATGAAAAACTGTTTTTT	CASSPTNEKLFF
TRBJ2-3	TRBV7-8	-	-	TGTGCCAGCAGCTTAGAGGCCCGAAGCACAGATACGCAGTATTTT	CASSLEARSTDTQYF
TRBJ2-7	TRBV6-1	-	-	TGTGCCAGTGGACCCCTCGGTGGCTACGAGCAGTACTTC	CASGPLGGYEQYF
TRBJ2-1	TRBV6-1	few	-	TGTGCCAGCAGTGAAATAGGATACAATGAGCAGTTCTTC	CASSEIGYNEQFF
TRBJ2-1	TRBV7-8	-	TRBD2	TGTGCCAGCAGCCCAACTAGCGGGATGGTCAATGAGCAGTTCTTC	CASSPTSGMVNEQFF
TRBJ1-4	TRBV5-4	few	-	TGTGCCAGCAGTAGGGTGCTCGATGAAAAACTGTTTTTT	CASSRVLDEKLFF
TRBJ1-2	TRBV27	-	-	TGTGCCAGCAGTTTACGCGGGACACGCCTGAAGTGGGATGGCTACACCTTC	CASSLRGTRLKWDGYTF
TRBJ2-5	TRBV18	-	-	TGTGCCAGCTCACCACCCCGGGGGCTAGCGGAAGAGACCCAGTACTTC	CASSPPRGLAEETQYF
TRBJ2-7	TRBV27	-	-	TGTGCCAGCGGGCAGGGAACATACGAGCAGTACTTC	CASGQGTYEQYF
TRBJ2-7	TRBV4-1	-	TRBD1	TGCGCCAGCAGCCAAGGCCCGGGGGACAGGGGCCACGAGCAGTACTTC	CASSQGPGDRGHEQYF
TRBJ1-2	TRBV4-1	-	-	TGCGCCAGCAGCCAACCCCAGCGAACTTACGGCTACACCTTC	CASSQPQRTYGYTF
TRBJ2-1	TRBV29-1	once	-	TGCAGCGTTAACGTTCGCGAGACAGAGGGGTTCTTC	CSVNVRETEGFF
TRBJ1-2	TRBV5-4	-	-	TGTGCCAGCAGCTTGACGGGGGCTTATGGCTACACCTTC	CASSLTGAYGYTF
TRBJ2-7	TRBV29-1	-	-	TGCAGCGTTGAAGATCCCACGGGTAGGACTTACGAGCAGTACTTC	CSVEDPTGRTYEQYF
TRBJ2-7	TRBV5-1	-	TRBD1	TGCGCCAGCAGCGATCAGGGGGCTTCCTCCTACGAGCAGTACTTC	CASSDQGASSYEQYF
TRBJ1-1	TRBV7-8	few	-	TGTGCCAGCAGCTTAGCGATAGCAGACACTGAAGCTTTCTTT	CASSLAIADTEAFF
TRBJ1-5	TRBV6-1	-	-	TGTGCCAGCAAAGGACATTTCAATCAGCCCCAGCATTTT	CASKGHFNQPQHF
TRBJ1-6	TRBV27	-	-	TGTGCCAGCAGTTTATGGGGGAACGGACTAGCACCCCTCCACTTT	CASSLWGNGLAPLHF
TRBJ1-2	TRBV15	-	-	TGTGCCACCAGCAGAGATCGCGGCAGCAACTATGGCTACACCTTC	CATSRDRGSNYGYTF
TRBJ2-3	TRBV6-5	-	TRBD2	TGTGCCAGCAGTCTAAGCGGGGGCGCAGATACGCAGTATTTT	CASSLSGGADTQYF
TRBJ1-3	TRBV2	-	TRBD1	TGTGCCAGCAAAAGGGACAGGGGAGCGGGAAACACCATATATTTT	CASKRDRGAGNTIYF